These 3 T cell receptor beta chains share one sample of origin, sequenced in a study of post-analysis software for immune sequencing data. Study-wide results and limits: Higher frequency in patients than in controls was seen for roughly five TRBV segments, with TRBV5-6, TRBV5-1 and TRBV20-1 among them.

Their antigens remain unidentified. cDNA libraries of TCR beta carried unique molecular identifiers. MiXCR, run by TCRdb on the PCR reads, gives a single entry per CDR3 protein. Of 380,000 or so distinct CDR3 sequences listed, roughly 38% are singletons. Sequencing input: blood. The source of these receptors is a girl between 5 and 17 years old with multiple sclerosis.

On this clonotype itself: A junction boundary mismatches the germline segment, possibly from a read error. The chain employs TRBV3-1 and TRBJ2-5; weak D call: TRBD1 (5 bases). CDR1 is LGHDT, CDR2 YNNKEL, per germline (reference sequence). The CDR3 runs 16 residues. The CDR3 DNA sequence: TGTGCCAGCAGCCGCAAAATCCATCAGGGCCAAGAGGCCCAGTACTTC. This encodes CASSRKIHQGQEAQYF.

This clonotype appeared once. The rearrangement links TRBV7-9 to TRBJ2-2, with 7 bases lining up with TRBD1. Germline CDR1 reads SEHNR; CDR2 reads FQNEAQ (reference sequence). V was clipped by 1 base and J by 1 base; unmatched bases: 3. This CDR3 contains 16 residues. CDR3 DNA: TGTGCCAGCAGCTTAGGGACAGGTCAGAACACCGGGGAGCTGTTTTTT. Translated, it gives CASSLGTGQNTGELFF. The full variable domain, completed using reference TRBV7-9 and TRBJ2-2, is DTGVSQNPRHKITKRGQNVTFRCDPISEHNRLYWYRQTLGQGPEFLTYFQNEAQLEKSRLLSDRFSAERPKGSFSTLEIQRTEQGDSAMYLCASSLGTGQNTGELFFGEGSRLTVL.

The CDR3 region has the DNA TGCAGTGCTAGAGATATTTCGACAATCAGTGGCTTAACAGATACGCAGTATTTT. Protein product: CSARDISTISGLTDTQYF. This chain links TRBV20-1 with TRBJ2-3; D not certain. This CDR3 is built from 18 residues. The V end lost 0 bases, the J end lost 3 bases, and 22 bases lay between the germline ends. Germline CDR1 DFQATT, CDR2 SNEGSKA (reference sequence).